This T cell receptor beta chain was retrieved from a study of T cells in Graves' hyperthyroidism and ophthalmopathy. Background on the study: Initial diagnosis, before any treatment, was when peripheral blood was collected. Overall study results and limits: Most thyroid clonotypes that were expanded above 0.001 also turned up in blood.

RNA transcripts were the template for amplifying TCR beta CDR3 regions. The primer set for the first-round RT-PCR of the TCR CDR3 was HTBI. One entry per CDR3 protein results from TCRdb running MiXCR on the multiplex PCR reads. The table includes more than 350,000 distinct CDR3 sequences, 15% detected once. This clonotype has a handful of counts. Its antigen remains unidentified. Trimming removed 8 bases from V and 7 bases from J, with 9 bases in between. The CDR3 contains 12 residues. Looked up from germline, CDR1 is SGHTA and CDR2 is FQGTGA. Hyperthyroidism was newly diagnosed in patients aged 18 to 65 (duration under 2 months). PBMCs were obtained from over 8.5 ml fresh peripheral blood.

This TCR derives from a woman in her 30s with Graves' hyperthyroidism. Sequenced: blood. The V and J genes are TRBV7-3 and TRBJ1-6, with a tentative D call TRBD1 (5 bases). In DNA, the CDR3 is TGTGCCAGCGGAGCAGGGAATTCACCCCTCCACTTT. This gives the protein CASGAGNSPLHF.